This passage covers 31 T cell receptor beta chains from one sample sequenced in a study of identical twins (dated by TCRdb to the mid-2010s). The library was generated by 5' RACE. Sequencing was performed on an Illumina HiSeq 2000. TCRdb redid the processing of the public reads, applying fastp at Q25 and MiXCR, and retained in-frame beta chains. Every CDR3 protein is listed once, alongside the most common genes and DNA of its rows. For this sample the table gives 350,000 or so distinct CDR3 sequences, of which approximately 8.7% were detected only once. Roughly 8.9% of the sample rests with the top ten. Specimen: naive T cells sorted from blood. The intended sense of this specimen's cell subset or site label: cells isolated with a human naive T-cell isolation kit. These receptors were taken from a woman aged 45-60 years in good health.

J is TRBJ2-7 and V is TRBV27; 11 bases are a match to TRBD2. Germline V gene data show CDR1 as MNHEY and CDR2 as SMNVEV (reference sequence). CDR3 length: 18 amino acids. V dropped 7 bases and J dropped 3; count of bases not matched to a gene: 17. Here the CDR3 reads CASTPTSGSRIVFYEQYF. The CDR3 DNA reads TGTGCCAGCACCCCCACTAGCGGGAGTAGAATTGTTTTCTACGAGCAGTACTTC.

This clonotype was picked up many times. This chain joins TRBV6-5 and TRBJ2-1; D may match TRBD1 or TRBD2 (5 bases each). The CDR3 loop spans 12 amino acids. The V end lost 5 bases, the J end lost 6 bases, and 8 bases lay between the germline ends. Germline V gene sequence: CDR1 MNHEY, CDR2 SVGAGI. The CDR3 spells CASSTRGNEQFF. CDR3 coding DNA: TGTGCCAGCAGTACTAGGGGCAATGAGCAGTTCTTC.

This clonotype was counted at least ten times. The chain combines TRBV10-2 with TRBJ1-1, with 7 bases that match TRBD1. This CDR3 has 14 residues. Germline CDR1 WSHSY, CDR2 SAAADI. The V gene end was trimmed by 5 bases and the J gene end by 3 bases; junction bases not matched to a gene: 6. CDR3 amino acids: CASSLQGLDTEAFF. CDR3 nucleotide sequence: TGCGCCAGCAGTCTACAGGGGTTGGACACTGAAGCTTTCTTT.

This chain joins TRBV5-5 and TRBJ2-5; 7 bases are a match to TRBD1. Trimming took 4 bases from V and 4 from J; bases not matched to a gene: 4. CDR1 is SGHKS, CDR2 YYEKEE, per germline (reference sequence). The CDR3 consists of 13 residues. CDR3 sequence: CASSPGQPETQYF. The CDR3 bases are TGTGCCAGCAGCCCGGGACAGCCAGAGACCCAGTACTTC.

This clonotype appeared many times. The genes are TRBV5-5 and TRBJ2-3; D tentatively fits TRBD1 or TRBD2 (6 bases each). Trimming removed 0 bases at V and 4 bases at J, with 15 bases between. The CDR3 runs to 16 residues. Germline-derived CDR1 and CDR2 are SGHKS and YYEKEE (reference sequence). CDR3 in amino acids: CASSLEQGRGADTQYF. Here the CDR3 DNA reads TGTGCCAGCAGCTTGGAACAGGGAAGGGGGGCAGATACGCAGTATTTT.

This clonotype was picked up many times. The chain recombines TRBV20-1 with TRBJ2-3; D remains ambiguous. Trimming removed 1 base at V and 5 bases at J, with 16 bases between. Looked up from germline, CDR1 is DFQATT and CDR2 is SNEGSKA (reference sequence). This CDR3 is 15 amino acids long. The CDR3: CSARAVLSTGDTQYF. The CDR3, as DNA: TGCAGTGCTAGAGCCGTCCTCTCGACTGGAGATACGCAGTATTTT.

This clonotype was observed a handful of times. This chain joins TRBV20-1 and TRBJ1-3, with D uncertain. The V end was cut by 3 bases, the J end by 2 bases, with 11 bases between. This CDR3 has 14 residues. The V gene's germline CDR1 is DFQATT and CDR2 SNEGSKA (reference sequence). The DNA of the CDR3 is TGCAGTGCTAGTAGACGGTACCCTGGAAACACCATATATTTT. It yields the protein CSASRRYPGNTIYF.

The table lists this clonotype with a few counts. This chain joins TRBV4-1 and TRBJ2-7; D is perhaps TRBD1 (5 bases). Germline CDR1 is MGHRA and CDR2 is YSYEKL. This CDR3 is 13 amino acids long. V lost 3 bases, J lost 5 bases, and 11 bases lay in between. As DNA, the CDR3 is TGCGCCAGCAGCCAGCAGGGTACCCACGAGCAGTACTTC. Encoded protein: CASSQQGTHEQYF.

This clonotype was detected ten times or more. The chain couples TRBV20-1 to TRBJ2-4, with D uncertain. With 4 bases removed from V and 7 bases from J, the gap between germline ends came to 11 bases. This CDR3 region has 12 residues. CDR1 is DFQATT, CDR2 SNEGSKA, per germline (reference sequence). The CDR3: CSATRGGNIQYF. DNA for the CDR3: TGCAGTGCTACCCGCGGTGGGAACATTCAGTACTTC.

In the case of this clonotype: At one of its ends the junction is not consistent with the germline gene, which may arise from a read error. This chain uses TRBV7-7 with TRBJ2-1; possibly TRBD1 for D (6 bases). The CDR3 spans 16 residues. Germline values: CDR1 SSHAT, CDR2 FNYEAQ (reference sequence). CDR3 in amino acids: CASSLNRRGISNEQFF. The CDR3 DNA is TGTGCTAGCAGCTTAAATCGCAGGGGTATCAGCAATGAGCAGTTCTTC.

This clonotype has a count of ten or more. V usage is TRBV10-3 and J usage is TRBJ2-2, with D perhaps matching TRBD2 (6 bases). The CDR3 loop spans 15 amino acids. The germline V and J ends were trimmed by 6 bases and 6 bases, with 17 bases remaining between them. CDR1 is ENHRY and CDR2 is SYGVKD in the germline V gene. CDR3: CAIRSAGPSAGELFF. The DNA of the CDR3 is TGTGCCATCAGGTCGGCGGGACCTTCCGCCGGGGAGCTGTTTTTT.

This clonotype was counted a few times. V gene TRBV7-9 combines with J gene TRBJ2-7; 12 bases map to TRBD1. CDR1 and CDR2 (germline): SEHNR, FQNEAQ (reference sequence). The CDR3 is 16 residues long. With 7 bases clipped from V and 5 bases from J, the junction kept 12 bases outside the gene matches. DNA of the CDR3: TGTGCCAGCACCTCTAGTCCGGGACAGGGGGCCCACGAGCAGTACTTC. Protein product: CASTSSPGQGAHEQYF.

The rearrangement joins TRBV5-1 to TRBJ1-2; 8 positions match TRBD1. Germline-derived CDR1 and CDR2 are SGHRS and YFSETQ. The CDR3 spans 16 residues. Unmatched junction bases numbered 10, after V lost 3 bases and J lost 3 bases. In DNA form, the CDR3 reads TGCGCCAGCAGCTACCGACAGGGGCAGTCCGACTATGGCTACACCTTC. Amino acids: CASSYRQGQSDYGYTF.

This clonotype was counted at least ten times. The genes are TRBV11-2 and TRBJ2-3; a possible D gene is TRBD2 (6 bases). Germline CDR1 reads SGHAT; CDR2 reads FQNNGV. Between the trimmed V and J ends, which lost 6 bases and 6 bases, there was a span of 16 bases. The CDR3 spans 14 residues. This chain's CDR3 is CASRSLASVDTQYF. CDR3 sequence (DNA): TGTGCCAGCAGGTCACTAGCCAGCGTTGATACGCAGTATTTT.

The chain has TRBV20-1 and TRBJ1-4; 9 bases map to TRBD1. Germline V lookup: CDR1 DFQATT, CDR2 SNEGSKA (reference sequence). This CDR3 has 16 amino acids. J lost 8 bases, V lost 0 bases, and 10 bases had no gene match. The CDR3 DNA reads TGCAGTGCTAGAGATTCTTGGGACAGGGACATCGAAAAACTGTTTTTT. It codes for CSARDSWDRDIEKLFF.

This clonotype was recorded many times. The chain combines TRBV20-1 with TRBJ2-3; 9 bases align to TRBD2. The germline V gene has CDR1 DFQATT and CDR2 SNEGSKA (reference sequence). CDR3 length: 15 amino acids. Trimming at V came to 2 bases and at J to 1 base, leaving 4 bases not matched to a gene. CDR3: CSARMREGRTDTQYF. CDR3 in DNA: TGCAGTGCTAGAATGCGGGAGGGCCGCACAGATACGCAGTATTTT.

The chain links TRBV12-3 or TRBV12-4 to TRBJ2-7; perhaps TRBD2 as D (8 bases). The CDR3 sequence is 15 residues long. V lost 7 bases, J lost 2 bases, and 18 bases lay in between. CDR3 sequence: CASTGGGGRPYEQYF. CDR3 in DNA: TGTGCCAGCACGGGAGGGGGCGGGAGGCCCTACGAGCAGTACTTC.

The CDR3 sequence is CASSHQPPTSYEQYF. In nucleotides, the CDR3 is TGTGCCAGCAGCCACCAACCACCGACTAGCTACGAGCAGTACTTC. The V gene is TRBV7-9, the J gene TRBJ2-7; D is possibly TRBD2 (6 bases). Germline CDR1 is SEHNR and CDR2 is FQNEAQ (reference sequence). The ends were cut back, 5 bases at V and 3 bases at J, with 17 bases in the middle. This CDR3 spans 15 amino acids.

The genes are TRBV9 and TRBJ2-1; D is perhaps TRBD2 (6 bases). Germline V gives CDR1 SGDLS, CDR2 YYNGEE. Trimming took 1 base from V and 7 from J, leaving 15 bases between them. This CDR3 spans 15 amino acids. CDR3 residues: CASSVSGLKDNEQFF. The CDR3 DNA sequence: TGTGCCAGCAGCGTATCGGGACTGAAGGATAATGAGCAGTTCTTC.

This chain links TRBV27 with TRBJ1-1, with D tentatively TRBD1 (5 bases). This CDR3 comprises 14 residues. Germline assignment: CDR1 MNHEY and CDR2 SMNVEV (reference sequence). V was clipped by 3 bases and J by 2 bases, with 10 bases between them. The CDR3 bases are TGTGCCAGCAGTTTGCACCAGGGAAACACTGAAGCTTTCTTT. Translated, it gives CASSLHQGNTEAFF.

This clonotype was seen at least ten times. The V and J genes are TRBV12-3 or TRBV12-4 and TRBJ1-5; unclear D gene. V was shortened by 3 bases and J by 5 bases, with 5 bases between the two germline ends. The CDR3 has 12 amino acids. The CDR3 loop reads CASSFPDQPQHF. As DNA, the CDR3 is TGTGCCAGCAGTTTCCCCGATCAGCCCCAGCATTTT.

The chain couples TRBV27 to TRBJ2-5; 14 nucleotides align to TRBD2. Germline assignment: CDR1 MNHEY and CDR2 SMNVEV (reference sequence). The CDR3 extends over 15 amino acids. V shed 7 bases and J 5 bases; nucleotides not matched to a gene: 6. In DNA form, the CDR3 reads TGTGCCAGCACCCCGGGACTAGCGGGGGTGGAGACCCAGTACTTC. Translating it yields CASTPGLAGVETQYF.

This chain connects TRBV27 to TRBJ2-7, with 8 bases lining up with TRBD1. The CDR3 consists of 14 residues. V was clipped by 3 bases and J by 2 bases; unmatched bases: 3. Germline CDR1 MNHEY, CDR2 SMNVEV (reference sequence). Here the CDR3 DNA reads TGTGCCAGCAGTTTGACAGGGGTCGCCTACGAGCAGTACTTC. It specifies CASSLTGVAYEQYF.

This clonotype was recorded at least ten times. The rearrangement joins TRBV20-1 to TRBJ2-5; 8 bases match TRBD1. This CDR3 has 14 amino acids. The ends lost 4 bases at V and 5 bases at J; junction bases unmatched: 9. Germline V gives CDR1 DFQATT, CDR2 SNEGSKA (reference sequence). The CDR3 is CSATPGQDGETQYF. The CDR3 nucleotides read TGCAGTGCTACGCCGGGACAGGATGGGGAGACCCAGTACTTC.

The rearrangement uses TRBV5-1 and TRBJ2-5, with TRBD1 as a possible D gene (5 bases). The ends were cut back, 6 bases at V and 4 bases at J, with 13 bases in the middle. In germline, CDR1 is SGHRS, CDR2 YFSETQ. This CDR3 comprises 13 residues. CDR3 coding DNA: TGCGCCAGCACGAGAAATGGGGCAGAGACCCAGTACTTC. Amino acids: CASTRNGAETQYF.

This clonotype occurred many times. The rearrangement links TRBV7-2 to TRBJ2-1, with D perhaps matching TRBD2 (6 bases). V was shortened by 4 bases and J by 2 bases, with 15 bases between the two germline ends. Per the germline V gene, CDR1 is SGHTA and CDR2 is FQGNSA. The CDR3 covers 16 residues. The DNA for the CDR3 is TGTGCCAGCAGCTCAAAGTCCAGGACTACCTACAATGAGCAGTTCTTC. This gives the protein CASSSKSRTTYNEQFF.

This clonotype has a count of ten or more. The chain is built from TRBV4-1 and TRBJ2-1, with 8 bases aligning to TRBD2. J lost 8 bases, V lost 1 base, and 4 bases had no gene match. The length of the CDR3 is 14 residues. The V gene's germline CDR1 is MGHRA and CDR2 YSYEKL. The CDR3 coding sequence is TGCGCCAGCAGCCAAGTAGCGGGAACTGATGAGCAGTTCTTC. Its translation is CASSQVAGTDEQFF.

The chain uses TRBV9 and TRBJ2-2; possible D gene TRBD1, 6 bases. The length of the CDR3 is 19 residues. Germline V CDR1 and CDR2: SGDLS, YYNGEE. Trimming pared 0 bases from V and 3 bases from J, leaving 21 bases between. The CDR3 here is CASSVEAEGLRGYTGELFF. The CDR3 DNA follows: TGTGCCAGCAGCGTAGAAGCTGAGGGCTTGAGGGGGTACACCGGGGAGCTGTTTTTT.

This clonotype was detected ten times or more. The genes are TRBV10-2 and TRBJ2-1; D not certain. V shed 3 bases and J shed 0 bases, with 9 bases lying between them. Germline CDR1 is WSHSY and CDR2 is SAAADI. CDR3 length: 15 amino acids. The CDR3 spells CASSESMSSYNEQFF. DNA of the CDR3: TGCGCCAGCAGTGAATCAATGAGCTCCTACAATGAGCAGTTCTTC.

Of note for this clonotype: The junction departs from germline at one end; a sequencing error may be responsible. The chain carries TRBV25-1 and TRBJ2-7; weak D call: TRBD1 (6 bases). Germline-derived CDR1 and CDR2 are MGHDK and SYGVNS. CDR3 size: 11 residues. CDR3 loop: CASSGQGPWVF. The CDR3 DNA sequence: TGTGCCAGCAGTGGGCAGGGGCCATGGGTCTTC.

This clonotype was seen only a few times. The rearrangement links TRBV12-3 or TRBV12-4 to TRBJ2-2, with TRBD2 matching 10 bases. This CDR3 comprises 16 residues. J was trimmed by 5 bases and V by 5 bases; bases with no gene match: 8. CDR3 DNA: TGTGCCAGCAGTGGGCTAGCGGGGGCCAAGACCGGGGAGCTGTTTTTT. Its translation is CASSGLAGAKTGELFF.